The clone carrying this T cell receptor beta chain showed up just a few times. Documented time point: sample taken at primary tumor resection. There were 72 donors, all of them untreated patients with early-stage non-small cell lung cancer. The input material, whole RNA from tumor, nontumor lung or frozen PBMC, was sequenced unsorted. V gave up 4 bases and J gave up 5 bases; unmatched junction bases: 14. The CDR3 is 16 amino acids. CDR1 and CDR2 from the germline V gene are SGHRS and YFSETQ. The data stem from a study of spatial heterogeneity in lung cancer. In TCRdb, the 5' RACE reads were re-called with MiXCR into one record per CDR3 protein. The sample comprises tens of thousands of distinct CDR3 sequences, approximately 12% of which are singletons, and under 50% rests with the top ten.

Sequenced here: PBMCs, sampled at surgery. This sequence was found in a male donor with early-stage non-small cell lung cancer. This sequence joins TRBV5-1 and TRBJ2-5; TRBD2 agrees at 7 bases. CDR3 DNA: TGCGCCAGCAGCGCCCGGAGGGGCGGGAGCAGGGAGACCCAGTACTTC. Translating it yields CASSARRGGSRETQYF.